These 18 T cell receptor beta chains were all obtained from the same sample, sequenced in a study of T cell changes during pregnancy in multiple sclerosis. This table comes from immunoSEQ multiplex PCR, and its TCRdb copy is limited to in-frame clones, with some not included. The table includes tens of thousands of clones, 89% detected once. Sequenced material: CD4+ T cells from peripheral blood mononuclear cells, taken after pregnancy. Source of these receptors: a female donor with multiple sclerosis, enrolled in a pregnancy study.

This sequence joins TRBV28 and TRBJ1-2; no clear D. CDR3 length equals 14 residues. Trimming shortened V by 1 base and J by 6 bases, and 12 bases separated the two germline ends. Germline V gene sequence: CDR1 MDHEN, CDR2 SYDVKM. In DNA, the CDR3 is TGTGCCAGCAGTTTATTCGAACTAAGAGATGGCTACACCTTC. Translating gives CASSLFELRDGYTF.

The chain employs TRBV7-9 and TRBJ2-2; 8 bases agree with TRBD1. Trimming took 3 bases from V and 5 from J; bases not matched to a gene: 5. Per germline, CDR1 SEHNR and CDR2 FQNEAQ (reference sequence). This CDR3 has 15 amino acids. The CDR3 sequence is CASSFKTGETGELFF. CDR3 coding DNA: TGTGCCAGCAGCTTTAAGACAGGGGAGACCGGGGAGCTGTTTTTT.

This clone has only one observation. The V gene is TRBV5-4, the J gene TRBJ1-1; D possibly corresponds to TRBD1 (6 bases). CDR1 is SGHNT, CDR2 YYREEE, per germline (reference sequence). Between the trimmed V and J ends, which lost 1 base and 1 base, there was a span of 11 bases. This CDR3 is 15 amino acids long. The CDR3, as DNA: TGTGCCAGCAGCTTGCTCTACAGGGAGAACACTGAAGCTTTCTTT. Translation: CASSLLYRENTEAFF.

The rearrangement links TRBV5-1 to TRBJ2-5, with D perhaps matching TRBD2 (6 bases). V gave up 5 bases and J gave up 5 bases, with 10 bases separating them. CDR1 and CDR2 from the germline V gene are SGHRS and YFSETQ. This CDR3 spans 12 amino acids. The CDR3 nucleotides are TGCGCCAGCAGTCGGAGGGAGGAGACCCAGTACTTC. It encodes CASSRREETQYF.

The chain combines TRBV7-9 with TRBJ1-5; perhaps TRBD1 as D (5 bases). The CDR3 is made up of 14 amino acids. V lost 3 bases and J 2 bases, leaving 8 bases between the germline ends. The V gene's germline CDR1 is SEHNR and CDR2 FQNEAQ (reference sequence). CDR3 loop: CASSLTGGNQPQHF. CDR3 coding DNA: TGTGCCAGCAGCTTGACGGGGGGCAATCAGCCCCAGCATTTT.

The chain carries TRBV2 and TRBJ2-1; D call uncertain. This CDR3 region has 13 residues. V lost 4 bases and J lost 8, with 12 bases in between. Germline V lookup: CDR1 SNHLY, CDR2 FYNNEI. The CDR3 is CASSGDSYDEQFF. DNA for the CDR3: TGTGCCAGCAGTGGAGACTCGTACGATGAGCAGTTCTTC. The full variable domain, its missing parts supplied by reference TRBV2 and TRBJ2-1, is EPEVTQTPSHQVTQMGQEVILRCVPISNHLYFYWYRQILGQKVEFLVSFYNNEISEKSEIFDDQFSVERPDGSNFTLKIRSTKLEDSAMYFCASSGDSYDEQFFGPGTRLTVL.

The chain employs TRBV5-8 and TRBJ2-1, with TRBD2 matching 8 bases. From germline, CDR1 is SGHTS and CDR2 YDEGEE. This CDR3 has 16 residues. Trimming cost V 10 bases and J 4 bases; bases outside gene matches: 16. CDR3 in DNA: TGTGCCGCCGCCGGTAGGGGGACTAGTAGGTACAATGAGCAGTTCTTC. Protein: CAAAGRGTSRYNEQFF.

The chain has TRBV18 and TRBJ2-3; TRBD2 might be the D (5 bases). CDR3 length: 13 amino acids. CDR1 and CDR2 from the germline V gene are KGHSH and LQKENI. Trimming shortened V by 2 bases and J by 6 bases, and 9 bases separated the two germline ends. DNA of the CDR3: TGTGCCAGCTCACCATCGAGGGCCGATACGCAGTATTTT. This sequence encodes CASSPSRADTQYF. Drawing the rest from reference TRBV18 and TRBJ2-3, the complete variable domain is NAGVMQNPRHLVRRRGQEARLRCSPMKGHSHVYWYRQLPEEGLKFMVYLQKENIIDESGMPKERFSAEFPKEGPSILRIQQVVRGDSAAYFCASSPSRADTQYFGPGTRLTVL.

This chain links TRBV27 with TRBJ2-2; D may be TRBD1 (5 bases). CDR1 and CDR2 (germline): MNHEY, SMNVEV (reference sequence). Trimming removed 5 bases at V and 0 bases at J, with 16 bases between. The CDR3 consists of 17 residues. The CDR3 protein is CASSRSRTPSNTGELFF. The CDR3, as DNA: TGTGCCAGCAGTCGGTCCAGGACACCCTCGAACACCGGGGAGCTGTTTTTT.

In regard to this clone: One end of the junction does not line up with germline, which may come from a read error. The DNA of the CDR3 is TGCGCCAGCAGCCTCGGGACCCTAGCGGGAGGGCCCCGTTACAATGGGCAGTTCTTC. This encodes CASSLGTLAGGPRYNGQFF. The chain uses TRBV4-1 and TRBJ2-1; 12 positions match TRBD2. The length of the CDR3 is 19 residues. The germline gives CDR1 MGHRA, CDR2 YSYEKL.

V gene TRBV7-2 combines with J gene TRBJ2-7; TRBD2 agrees at 7 bases. The CDR3 is 14 residues long. The J segment lost 4 bases and the V segment lost 0 bases, leaving 3 bases of the junction unmatched. Germline CDR1 is SGHTA and CDR2 is FQGNSA. The CDR3 spells CASSLAERDYEQYF. In DNA form, the CDR3 reads TGTGCCAGCAGCTTAGCGGAGCGGGATTACGAGCAGTACTTC.

The V and J genes are TRBV28 and TRBJ2-2; 8 positions agree with TRBD1. The CDR3 contains 14 residues. The V segment lost 6 bases and the J segment 5 bases; nucleotides outside the gene matches: 5. CDR1 and CDR2 from the germline V gene are MDHEN and SYDVKM. CDR3 bases: TGTGCCAGCAGGGCAAACAGGGGGACCGGGGAGCTGTTTTTT. It specifies CASRANRGTGELFF.

V and J are TRBV27 and TRBJ2-1, with 13 nucleotides matching TRBD2. This CDR3 has 13 amino acids. The germline gives CDR1 MNHEY, CDR2 SMNVEV (reference sequence). The V segment lost 8 bases and the J segment 6 bases; nucleotides outside the gene matches: 1. The CDR3 DNA follows: TGTGCCAGCCGGACTAGCGGGAGCAATGAGCAGTTCTTC. Its protein product is CASRTSGSNEQFF.

CDR3 amino acids: CASSEARPPRDVFF. The CDR3 DNA reads TGTGCCAGCAGTGAAGCGAGGCCCCCCCGGGATGTGTTTTTT. The chain couples TRBV2 to TRBJ2-2; maybe TRBD2 (5 bases). CDR1 SNHLY and CDR2 FYNNEI come from the germline V gene. The CDR3 is 14 residues long. V lost 0 bases and J lost 15, with 17 bases in between.

The chain combines TRBV14 with TRBJ2-1; 10 bases match TRBD2. Unmatched junction bases numbered 7, after V lost 4 bases and J lost 7 bases. CDR1 SGHDN and CDR2 FVKESK come from the germline V gene. CDR3 length: 15 residues. CDR3 residues: CASSRPSGSSNEQFF. CDR3 sequence (DNA): TGTGCCAGCAGCCGACCTAGCGGGAGTAGTAATGAGCAGTTCTTC.

The rearrangement joins TRBV19 to TRBJ2-1, with TRBD2 matching over 9 bases. The CDR3 has 18 residues. Germline V gene data show CDR1 as LNHDA and CDR2 as SQIVND (reference sequence). V lost 7 bases and J lost 7; bases outside the gene matches: 20. The CDR3 DNA follows: TGTGCCAGTACAAAAACCCCCTGGTTAGCGGGAGACGGAAATGAGCAGTTCTTC. This encodes CASTKTPWLAGDGNEQFF.

The chain uses TRBV28 and TRBJ1-3, with unresolved D. The CDR3 is 16 amino acids. Trimming took 4 bases from V and 0 from J, leaving 13 bases between them. Germline loops: CDR1 MDHEN, CDR2 SYDVKM. CDR3 nucleotides: TGTGCCAGCAGTTATCCGGGATCGAGCTCTGGAAACACCATATATTTT. This gives the protein CASSYPGSSSGNTIYF.

The gene calls are TRBV7-9 and TRBJ2-1; D is possibly TRBD2 (6 bases). The V gene's germline CDR1 is SEHNR and CDR2 FQNEAQ (reference sequence). The V end lost 5 bases, the J end lost 6 bases, and 17 bases lay between the germline ends. The CDR3 totals 15 residues. The CDR3 sequence: CASSRPLRDRNEQFF. In DNA form, the CDR3 reads TGTGCCAGCAGCCGCCCCTTGCGGGACCGCAATGAGCAGTTCTTC.